This note documents a single T cell receptor (beta chain) sequence. Its antigen specificity is not known. No base qualities exist here, and no much larger clone lies one base off it. Trimming removed 8 bases from V and 8 bases from J, leaving 15 bases between the germline ends. Measured from the cysteine to the phenylalanine, the CDR3 is 13 residues long. CDR3 DNA only is kept here, 39 bases in frame from base 1. Per the germline V gene (reference sequence), LNHNV is the CDR1 and YYDKDF is the CDR2. Library prep was done by PCR. Sequenced using a NextSeq 500. Bulk TCR libraries were prepared as previously described, using TCR primers listed in Table S5. The Qiagen AllPrep DNA/RNA kit was used to purify total RNA. Before analysis, reads from multiple sequencing runs of one library were combined. For the original study's pipeline: Reads were retained only if an exact TCR constant sequence was present, and the retained reads were trimmed to 150 nt and grouped according to their 12-nt molecular barcodes. Within each barcode group, reads were sub-clustered at a 15% Levenshtein threshold, and quality-weighted consensus sequences were built per RNA molecule. Non-functional sequences were excluded, and lower-count sequences lying one edit away from another sequence were also excluded. On the basis of fitting two negative binomial distributions, barcode sub-clusters with fewer than 20% of the maximum read count were discarded. TCRdb's own reprocessing of the public reads used fastp at Q25 and MiXCR and kept productive beta chains. Rows with a matching CDR3 protein are joined into one entry that keeps the most common DNA and genes. These V and J calls derive from TCRdb rather than the authors' analysis. Counted in this sample were more than 95,000 distinct CDR3 sequences; 24% of them appeared once. Roughly 1% of the sample belongs to the ten largest clones.

Libraries of naive CD8 T cells were built from anywhere between about 18,000 and 1,000,000 sorted cells, with 10%, 30% or 50% of the purified RNA used. On a BD FACSAria II, naive CD8 T cells were FACS-sorted as CD8+CD4-CCR7+CD45RA+ and collected into RLT Plus buffer. Detection sensitivity was tested by spiking Jurkat RNA equal to about eleven TCR copies' worth into samples containing 20,000-1,000,000 naive CD8 T cells. Enrichment of CD8 T cells was performed with RosetteSep CD8+ T Cell Enrichment Cocktail and Ficoll-Paque, after which ACK red cell lysis was carried out. The record originates from a study of molecular identifiers for immune sequencing clone quantification listed by TCRdb under 2018. Study-level background: In a replicate experiment, RNA from roughly 18,000 or 92,000 naive CD8 T cells was split into five aliquots, four of which were sequenced. This methods study used CD8 T cells to benchmark TCR RNA copy counting and molecular-identifier clustering-based TCR repertoire sequencing (MIDCIRS). What the work shows at the level of the full study, not this receptor alone: A single cell's worth of spiked-in Jurkat TCR RNA was reported detectable even among under 1.3 million naive CD8 T cells. Highly expanded clone sizes could be underestimated if identical TCR molecules share a barcode. Without barcode sub-clustering, chimeric consensus sequences inflated TCR diversity; chimeras reached as high as 47%. Modeling indicated approximately 3 TCR RNA copies recovered per cell, compared with 7.5 to 10 by digital PCR, which implies a capture efficiency of around 31%. The naive libraries included spiked-in Jurkat TCR RNA (approximately 11 copies' worth), and this RNA is not part of the donor repertoire. In CMV-specific effector cells, over 99% of molecules were held by clones above 20 RNA copies, whereas under 1% of molecules were held by such clones in naive cells.

The sequencing input was naive CD8+ T cells from blood, with Jurkat cell RNA spiked in. In light of the paper, this sample's cell subset or site label describes: FACS-sorted CD8+CD4-CCR7+CD45RA+ naive T cells. The chain uses TRBV15 and TRBJ1-4; perhaps TRBD1 is the D gene, with 5 bases matching. The origin of this receptor is a human donor in good health. Some libraries in this study had Jurkat cell RNA spiked in. This receptor has the CDR3 CATRGIGDEKLFF. The DNA is as follows: TGTGCCACCCGGGGAATCGGGGACGAAAAACTGTTTTTT.